This T cell receptor (beta chain) was observed in a study of T cell repertoires in cytomegalovirus infection. Study observations and caveats: Cumulative public TCR beta family frequency identified carriers of CMV plus the relevant HLA. Clonotype analysis showed dominance of the ex vivo response by HLA-C-restricted CMV-specific TCR beta clonotypes.

One entry per CDR3 protein, called by TCRdb with MiXCR from the reads. Seen here are some 300,000 distinct CDR3 sequences, roughly 9.3% observed once, and the top ten hold around 2.6%. The sample holds many counts of this clonotype. Antigen specificity is unknown. The V and J ends lost 0 bases and 0 bases respectively, with 11 bases between them. The CDR3 loop spans 17 amino acids. Germline V gene sequence: CDR1 SGHDN, CDR2 FVKESK. The V gene is TRBV14, the J gene TRBJ1-4; D remains unclear. The TCR sequence derives from a human donor in good health (CMV status not recorded). Some clones in this sample may be carry-over from other donors' samples. Sequencing was performed on PBMCs. CDR3 sequence reads: CASSQDRGGATNEKLFF. CDR3 coding DNA: TGTGCCAGCAGCCAAGATCGGGGAGGTGCAACTAATGAAAAACTGTTTTTT.